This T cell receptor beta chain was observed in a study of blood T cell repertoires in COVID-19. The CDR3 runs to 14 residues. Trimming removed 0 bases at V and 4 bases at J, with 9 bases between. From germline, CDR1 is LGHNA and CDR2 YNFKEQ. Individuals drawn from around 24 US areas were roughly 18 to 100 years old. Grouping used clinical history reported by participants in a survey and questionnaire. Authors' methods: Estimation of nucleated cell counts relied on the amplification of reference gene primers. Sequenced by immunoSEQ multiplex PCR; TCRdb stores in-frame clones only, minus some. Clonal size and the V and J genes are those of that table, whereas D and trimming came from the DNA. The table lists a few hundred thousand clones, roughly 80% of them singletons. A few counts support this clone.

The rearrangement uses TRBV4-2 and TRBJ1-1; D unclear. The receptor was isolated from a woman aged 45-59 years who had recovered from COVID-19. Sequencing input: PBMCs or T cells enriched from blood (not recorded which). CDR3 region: CASSQEEGFTEAFF. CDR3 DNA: TGTGCCAGCAGCCAAGAAGAGGGATTCACTGAAGCTTTCTTT.